This T cell receptor (beta chain) was sequenced for a study of shared clonotypes between healthy human individuals. About this clone itself: Its matching antigen is unknown.

Whole-study findings and limits: Four donors had about 5% of their naive CD4 clonotypes in common. Only blood samples were collected, and tissue repertoires likely differ.

This CDR3 region has 17 residues. V was trimmed by 3 bases and J by 0 bases, leaving 12 bases between them. Germline CDR1 is SEHNR and CDR2 is FQNEAQ (reference sequence). The study ran the assay at deep level. An approximately 220 ng quantity of DNA, 30,000 to 35,000 T cell genomes, went into the sorted-subset replicate PCRs. This table comes from immunoSEQ multiplex PCR, and its TCRdb copy is limited to in-frame clones, with some not included. In the table there are roughly 2.1 million clones, 93% of which are singletons. Naive CD8 cells lacked CD45RO and underwent positive selection for CCR7, leaving out terminally differentiated effector memory CD45RA+ cells.

The chain employs TRBV7-9 and TRBJ1-6; no definite D call. The origin of this receptor is a young man in good health. Some clones in this sample may be carry-over from other donors' samples. The sequenced sample was naive CD8+ T cells from PBMCs. The CDR3 DNA follows: TGTGCCAGCAGCTTCGGTAGGGCGGGCTCCTATAATTCACCCCTCCACTTT. Translated: CASSFGRAGSYNSPLHF.